This entry describes one T cell receptor (beta chain). Its antigen remains unidentified. The data were obtained in a study of T cells expressing NK-cell markers. Overall study findings and caveats: Each of several donors carried dominant NKG2C+ clonotypes accounting for roughly 1.0-7.5% of CD8+ T cells.

Germline CDR1 SGHTA, CDR2 FQGNSA. There are 12 residues in the CDR3. The TCR beta cDNA came from 5'RACE template switching with UMIs. TCRdb re-called the 5' RACE reads and shows each CDR3 protein once, DNA omitted. The sample includes hundreds of thousands of distinct CDR3 sequences. The origin of this receptor is a woman between 18 and 69 years old in good health. Sample: blood T cells: a sorted CD56 or NKG2C T cell subset, CD4+ or CD8+ T cells, or bulk PBMC T cells (not recorded which). The gene calls are TRBV7-2 and TRBJ2-3. CDR3: CASSFLVDTQYF.